These 21 T cell receptor beta chains were all obtained from the same sample, sequenced in a study of T-cell memory formation after mild COVID-19. From the 5' RACE reads, TCRdb called clonotypes with MiXCR, one entry per CDR3 protein. The sample lists hundreds of thousands of distinct CDR3 sequences, 18% occurring once. Source material: PBMCs or a T cell subset sorted from them (not recorded which). These receptors all come from an adult woman who had mild COVID-19 (a few samples of this study predate the infection). Cell type and time point are not known.

The table lists this clonotype with a few counts. V gene TRBV12-3 or TRBV12-4 combines with J gene TRBJ2-2; a weak D match, TRBD1 (6 bases). The CDR3 spans 16 residues. Trimming removed 6 bases at V and 0 bases at J, with 14 bases between. CDR3 bases: TGTGCCAGCAGACGATCTGGACAGTCGAACACCGGGGAGCTGTTTTTT. Translated, it gives CASRRSGQSNTGELFF.

This clonotype has more than one count but fewer than ten. V gene TRBV11-3 combines with J gene TRBJ2-3, with 7 nucleotides matching TRBD1. The CDR3 sequence is 13 residues long. Germline-derived CDR1 and CDR2 are SGHNT and YENEEA. V dropped 4 bases and J dropped 7; count of bases not matched to a gene: 5. DNA of the CDR3: TGTGCCAGCAGCTCACCACAGGGGAATACGCAGTATTTT. It specifies CASSSPQGNTQYF.

This clonotype has more than one count but fewer than ten. The V and J genes are TRBV24-1 and TRBJ2-7; 9 bases are shared with TRBD1. CDR3 length: 14 residues. CDR1 is KGHDR and CDR2 is SFDVKD in the germline V gene. V lost 9 bases and J lost 0; bases outside the gene matches: 5. In nucleotides, the CDR3 is TGTGCCACCTCGTTGGGACAGGGCTCCTACGAGCAGTACTTC. This translates into CATSLGQGSYEQYF.

The J gene is TRBJ2-3, the V gene TRBV11-2; 7 bases agree with TRBD2. Germline CDR1 SGHAT, CDR2 FQNNGV. This CDR3 spans 17 amino acids. Trimming at V came to 7 bases and at J to 3 bases, leaving 16 bases not matched to a gene. CDR3 nucleotide sequence: TGTGCCAGCACCAAAAATAGGGCGGGGGTATTGACAGATACGCAGTATTTT. Protein product: CASTKNRAGVLTDTQYF.

V usage is TRBV7-4 and J usage is TRBJ2-1; D gene uncertain. Trimming cost V 5 bases and J 0 bases, with 14 bases left between them. The CDR3 runs 16 residues. Germline lookup yields CDR1 SGHVT and CDR2 SQSDAQ. CDR3 in DNA: TGTGCCAGCAGCCGAAACCGCAGTAGCTCCTACAATGAGCAGTTCTTC. Translation: CASSRNRSSSYNEQFF.

This clonotype appeared many times. CDR3 sequence: CASSPVGNTRYTGELFF. CDR3 DNA: TGTGCCAGCAGCCCAGTGGGTAACACTAGATACACCGGGGAGCTGTTTTTT. The chain recombines TRBV7-2 with TRBJ2-2; tentatively, D is TRBD2 (5 bases). Germline assignment: CDR1 SGHTA and CDR2 FQGNSA. CDR3 length: 17 amino acids. Trimming cost V 5 bases and J 3 bases, with 19 bases left between them. Full variable domain (outside the CDR3, taken from reference TRBV7-2 and TRBJ2-2): GAGVSQSPSNKVTEKGKDVELRCDPISGHTALYWYRQSLGQGLEFLIYFQGNSAPDKSGLPSDRFSAERTGGSVSTLTIQRTQQEDSAVYLCASSPVGNTRYTGELFFGEGSRLTVL.

V gene TRBV4-1 combines with J gene TRBJ1-4; D is possibly TRBD1 (5 bases). V shed 4 bases and J shed 0 bases, with 12 bases lying between them. CDR1 is MGHRA, CDR2 YSYEKL, per germline. This CDR3 region has 16 residues. The CDR3 DNA reads TGCGCCAGCAGCCCCCCACAGGATACAACTAATGAAAAACTGTTTTTT. It specifies CASSPPQDTTNEKLFF.

This clonotype was counted between two and nine times. V and J are TRBV20-1 and TRBJ2-7; D assignment may be TRBD1 or TRBD2 (5 bases each). Per the germline V gene, CDR1 is DFQATT and CDR2 is SNEGSKA (reference sequence). Trimming took off 3 bases at V and 3 bases at J, with 12 bases between the two ends. The CDR3 spans 13 residues. In DNA form, the CDR3 reads TGCAGTGCTAGTCGGGGCACGGGCTACGAGCAGTACTTC. Encoded protein: CSASRGTGYEQYF.

This clonotype was observed a few times. This rearrangement joins TRBV15 to TRBJ2-2; no reliable D call. CDR1 LNHNV and CDR2 YYDKDF come from the germline V gene (reference sequence). V shed 0 bases and J shed 5 bases, with 13 bases lying between them. CDR3 size: 16 residues. Written as DNA, the CDR3 is TGTGCCACCAGCAGAGATGCGGCCAGTGGAACCGGGGAGCTGTTTTTT. Translation gives CATSRDAASGTGELFF.

V is TRBV7-9 and J is TRBJ1-2; D is possibly TRBD1 (6 bases). The germline V and J ends were trimmed by 5 bases and 8 bases, with 15 bases remaining between them. The CDR3 length is 13 residues. Germline V gives CDR1 SEHNR, CDR2 FQNEAQ (reference sequence). CDR3 nucleotides: TGTGCCAGCAGCCGCCGACAGGTCTCAGGCTACACCTTC. Its translation is CASSRRQVSGYTF.

The V gene is TRBV6-2 or TRBV6-3, the J gene TRBJ2-7; D is uncertain. This CDR3 contains 16 residues. V was cut by 5 bases and J by 2 bases, with 19 bases left in between. The germline gives CDR1 MNHEY, CDR2 SVGEGT. For the CDR3, the DNA is TGTGCCAGCAGTGAAGGGCCAGACCCGAGAACCTACGAGCAGTACTTC. Translated, it gives CASSEGPDPRTYEQYF.

This clonotype was counted a few times. J is TRBJ2-1 and V is TRBV9, with D uncertain. The germline V and J ends were trimmed by 0 bases and 7 bases, with 11 bases remaining between them. The CDR3 has 14 residues. The germline V gene encodes CDR1 SGDLS and CDR2 YYNGEE. DNA of the CDR3: TGTGCCAGCAGCGTAGATGGGAATTCTAATGAGCAGTTCTTC. As protein: CASSVDGNSNEQFF.

The gene calls are TRBV3-1 and TRBJ2-1; either TRBD1 or TRBD2 may supply D (7 bases each). Germline CDR1 reads LGHDT; CDR2 reads YNNKEL (reference sequence). Trimming took off 0 bases at V and 8 bases at J, with 23 bases between the two ends. CDR3 size: 18 residues. The CDR3: CASSQDKDGRGRGDEQFF. The CDR3, as DNA: TGTGCCAGCAGCCAAGATAAGGATGGGAGGGGGCGCGGCGATGAGCAGTTCTTC.

The table lists this clonotype with many counts. The chain has TRBV12-3 or TRBV12-4 and TRBJ2-3; 7 bases agree with TRBD2. This CDR3 has 14 residues. V lost 4 bases and J lost 3; bases outside the gene matches: 4. The CDR3 loop reads CASSSLAGTDTQYF. DNA for the CDR3: TGTGCCAGCAGTTCCTTAGCGGGTACAGATACGCAGTATTTT.

J is TRBJ2-1 and V is TRBV6-2 or TRBV6-3, with D possibly TRBD1 on 6 matching bases. CDR1 and CDR2 (germline): MNHEY, SVGEGT. V was pared by 0 bases and J by 7 bases, with 10 bases between. The CDR3 contains 14 residues. The CDR3 nucleotides are TGTGCCAGCAGTTACTCGGACAGTCGGAATGAGCAGTTCTTC. It yields the protein CASSYSDSRNEQFF.

The chain links TRBV6-2 or TRBV6-3 to TRBJ2-7, with 9 nucleotides matching TRBD1. V shed 3 bases, J shed 5 bases, and the junction held 8 bases outside the gene matches. CDR1 and CDR2 from the germline V gene are MNHEY and SVGEGT. The CDR3 consists of 15 residues. The CDR3, as DNA: TGTGCCAGCAGTTATTCCGGACAGGGGCCCCACGAGCAGTACTTC. Translation gives CASSYSGQGPHEQYF.

The sample holds a few counts of this clonotype. This chain uses TRBV2 with TRBJ2-1; the match to TRBD1 covers 7 bases. J gave up 7 bases and V 6 bases, and 12 bases lay outside the gene matches. CDR1 is SNHLY and CDR2 is FYNNEI in the germline V gene. There are 15 residues in the CDR3. The CDR3 loop reads CASRMDRPLVNEQFF. The CDR3 nucleotides are TGTGCCAGCAGAATGGACAGGCCCCTCGTAAATGAGCAGTTCTTC.

The gene calls are TRBV7-9 and TRBJ2-5, with D hard to call. The germline V gene encodes CDR1 SEHNR and CDR2 FQNEAQ (reference sequence). The CDR3 has 13 residues. V was pared by 3 bases and J by 5 bases, with 10 bases between. CDR3 protein: CASSLTFEETQYF. CDR3 nucleotides: TGTGCCAGCAGCTTGACCTTCGAGGAGACCCAGTACTTC.

V and J are TRBV5-1 and TRBJ2-6; D is undetermined. Germline values: CDR1 SGHRS, CDR2 YFSETQ. The CDR3 consists of 15 residues. V was pared by 4 bases and J by 1 base, with 9 bases between. The DNA for the CDR3 is TGCGCCAGCAGCGTTTTAGTGTCTGGGGCCAACGTCCTGACTTTC. It encodes CASSVLVSGANVLTF.

CDR3 region: CASSVDQANTGELFF. The CDR3 nucleotides read TGTGCCAGCAGCGTAGATCAGGCTAACACCGGGGAGCTGTTTTTT. The V and J genes are TRBV9 and TRBJ2-2; D is undetermined. This CDR3 is built from 15 residues. Per germline, CDR1 SGDLS and CDR2 YYNGEE. The V end lost 0 bases, the J end lost 2 bases, and 8 bases lay between the germline ends.

The chain couples TRBV7-3 to TRBJ2-5; TRBD2 aligns across 8 bases. The V and J ends lost 3 bases and 4 bases, in that order; junction bases with no gene match: 4. The germline gives CDR1 SGHTA, CDR2 FQGTGA. The CDR3 extends over 14 amino acids. The CDR3 loop is CASSFNGRAETQYF. CDR3 DNA sequence: TGTGCCAGCAGCTTCAACGGGAGGGCAGAGACCCAGTACTTC.